This TCR beta chain was profiled in a study of vaccination effects on CD4 cells after COVID-19. About the study: Samples collected post-vaccine were obtained a median of 72 days after the second dose.

This clone is a singleton in its sample. Antigen: not known. Generated by immunoSEQ multiplex PCR, the TCRdb table keeps only in-frame clones and is missing some. The repertoire includes about 28,000 clones, 70% to 75% of them detected once, and 10% to 13% sits in the top ten. Points from the study as a whole: Few convalescent patients were studied, and early post-infection samples were lacking.

Prior to sequencing, the ViraFEST assay stimulated PBMC with viral peptide pools, which expanded the antigen-specific CD4+ T cells. Cultured cells yielded isolated CD4+ T cells after roughly 11 days. Vaccination of participants consisted of two doses of either the BNT162b2 or mRNA-1273 vaccine. Nucleocapsid antibodies stayed negative before and after vaccination, showing no earlier SARS-CoV-2 infection. IL-2 medium took the place of half the medium on both days 3 and 7. Germline V gene sequence: CDR1 LGHDT, CDR2 YNNKEL (reference sequence). Trimming removed 1 base from V and 4 bases from J; junction bases left unmatched: 1. The CDR3 consists of 14 residues.

The chain uses TRBV3-1 (or the pseudogene TRBV3-2) and TRBJ2-5; 9 bases map to TRBD2. This material consisted of CD4+ T cells from PBMCs cultured with HCoV-NL63 spike peptides, taken after COVID-19 vaccination. The receptor's source is a human donor who received a COVID-19 vaccine. The CDR3 reads CASSQGGGGETQYF. In nucleotides, the CDR3 is TGTGCCAGCAGCCAAGGCGGGGGGGGAGAGACCCAGTACTTC.